These T cell receptor beta chains were read from a single sample in a study of cytomegalovirus exposure and HLA in healthy donors. Assay: immunoSEQ multiplex PCR; the TCRdb copy retains only in-frame clones and omits some. Of 150,000 to 180,000 clones in the sample, more than 75% were seen once. The sequencing input was PBMCs. Receptor source: a man aged 25-45 years in good health and CMV-seropositive. The conserved cysteine and the conserved F or W are not part of the CDR3 here. A row's size may be missing; if present it is once, few, many or a size class.

CDR3aa,j_gene,abundance,v_gene
ASSSLSRVREQY,TRBJ2-7,.,TRBV5-4
ASSQTQGPHQDTEAF,TRBJ1-1,.,TRBV4-1
ASSLGQGRSGANVLT,TRBJ2-6,.,TRBV5-1
ASSGPDRRPFNNQPQH,TRBJ1-5,few,TRBV6-1
ASSSPSDNSYEQY,TRBJ2-7,.,TRBV7-9
ASSEWREAF,TRBJ1-1,.,TRBV2
ASSLDMQGSTEAF,TRBJ1-1,.,TRBV28
ASSEVGLAGYNEQF,TRBJ2-1,few,TRBV6-1
ACRVAGGNYGYT,TRBJ1-2,.,TRBV6-5
ASTLRPSGSSYEQY,TRBJ2-7,.,TRBV16
ASSYSPNQGIYGYT,TRBJ1-2,.,TRBV6-5
ASSQDFDKSSGNTIY,TRBJ1-3,.,TRBV4-2
ASSFGEGQPQH,TRBJ1-5,.,TRBV27
ASTFGGDDEAF,TRBJ1-1,.,TRBV2
ASRENDNSPLH,TRBJ1-6,.,TRBV5-1
ASSLTSGRARRDEQF,TRBJ2-1,.,TRBV19
AINRDSQETQY,TRBJ2-5,.,TRBV10-3
ASSGIGVRIYEQY,TRBJ2-7,.,TRBV6-1
ASSDNRVWDTGELF,TRBJ2-2,.,TRBV7-2
ASSFLVVRREESNEQF,TRBJ2-1,.,TRBV11-2
ASSQSGLASSYNEQF,TRBJ2-1,.,TRBV4-1
ATSPPRGRTNEQF,TRBJ2-1,.,TRBV15
ASSQDLVLGPSSPSYQETQY,TRBJ2-5,once,TRBV4-3
ASSLRYSGRAHNEQF,TRBJ2-1,.,TRBV7-8
ASSPGQGKPDTQY,TRBJ2-3,.,TRBV2
AWSVSVNQPQH,TRBJ1-5,.,TRBV30
ASSDPQGTDTQY,TRBJ2-3,once,TRBV5-1
SVGLRDEQY,TRBJ2-7,.,TRBV29-1
ASSKRGGRYNEQF,TRBJ2-1,.,TRBV7-2
AGGTLLNEKLF,TRBJ1-4,once,TRBV2
ASTLAGESTDTQY,TRBJ2-3,few,TRBV5-1
ASRTPRGTEAF,TRBJ1-1,.,TRBV6-5
ASSVRQFQETQY,TRBJ2-5,.,TRBV9
ASSPGGGGNTEAF,TRBJ1-1,once,TRBV28
ASSLSGAQGNEQF,TRBJ2-1,.,TRBV11-3
ASSPLGASGSGGELF,TRBJ2-2,few,TRBV7-3
AIRDTQTQY,TRBJ2-5,.,TRBV10-3
ASSELASGGSYNEQF,TRBJ2-1,.,TRBV25-1
ASSLFTVDTQY,TRBJ2-3,.,TRBV4-1
ASSPGDNEQF,TRBJ2-1,once,TRBV5-1
ASSLTSGGAHEQY,TRBJ2-7,.,TRBV5-6
AWSVKYGRNTEAF,TRBJ1-1,.,TRBV30
ASSQDGGAYEQY,TRBJ2-7,.,TRBV4-3
ASSLDRGGETQY,TRBJ2-5,.,TRBV27
ASSPATSGGGHEQY,TRBJ2-7,once,TRBV18
ASRTQGGTYEQY,TRBJ2-7,.,TRBV28
ASSWAGGAGTEAF,TRBJ1-1,.,TRBV5-1
ASSSVRDHYNEQF,TRBJ2-1,.,TRBV27
ATSRDLGRETQY,TRBJ2-5,.,TRBV15
ASNEADTQY,TRBJ2-3,.,TRBV6-1
ASSVEGGAEQPQH,TRBJ1-5,.,TRBV2
ASSQGGRDGYT,TRBJ1-2,.,TRBV4-3
ASSLARGANANYGYT,TRBJ1-2,.,TRBV5-1
ASSLSRGYTQY,TRBJ2-3,.,TRBV27
AISTGVGYNEQF,TRBJ2-1,.,TRBV10-3